The rows below give T cell receptor beta chains drawn from one sample of a study of CD8 T cells in Susac syndrome. Each CDR3 protein is one row after TCRdb ran MiXCR on the immunoSEQ multiplex PCR reads. The sample has roughly 50,000 distinct CDR3 sequences, 93% seen once. The sequenced material came from CD8+ T cells from PBMCs. The source is a human donor in good health. Both conserved end residues are part of each CDR3. Fields, in order: J gene, D gene, clone size, V gene, CDR3 protein, CDR3 DNA. D genes are given only for firm matches. Rows may omit the clone size; those that give it use once, few, many or a size class.

TRBJ1-5	-	-	TRBV28	CASSLLGTGEPQHF	TGTGCCAGCAGTTTACTGGGAACGGGAGAGCCCCAGCATTTT
TRBJ2-5	-	-	TRBV6-5	CASSYFKGQETQYF	TGTGCCAGCAGTTACTTTAAGGGCCAGGAGACCCAGTACTTC
TRBJ2-7	-	-	TRBV6-5	CASGGPGDEQYF	TGTGCCAGCGGGGGTCCGGGGGACGAGCAGTACTTC
TRBJ1-2	TRBD1	-	TRBV2	CASSEWTGDGYTF	TGTGCCAGCAGTGAATGGACAGGGGACGGCTACACCTTC
TRBJ2-2	TRBD2	once	TRBV27	CASSLGTSVNTGELFF	TGTGCCAGCAGTTTAGGAACTAGCGTAAACACCGGGGAGCTGTTTTTT
TRBJ2-3	TRBD2	-	TRBV29-1	CSVVVRDYPQDTQYF	TGCAGCGTTGTCGTCCGGGACTATCCCCAAGATACGCAGTATTTT
TRBJ1-3	-	-	TRBV28	CASSSPVGRNTIYF	TGTGCCAGCAGTTCGCCAGTAGGAAGAAACACCATATATTTT
TRBJ2-1	TRBD2	-	TRBV7-2	CASSLAGGPRNEQFF	TGTGCCAGCAGCTTAGCGGGAGGGCCTAGGAATGAGCAGTTCTTC
TRBJ2-1	TRBD1	-	TRBV20-1	CSATDRGSYNEQFF	TGCAGTGCTACAGACAGGGGGTCCTACAATGAGCAGTTCTTC
TRBJ1-1	-	once	TRBV30	CAWSFSNTEAFF	TGTGCCTGGAGTTTTTCGAACACTGAAGCTTTCTTT
TRBJ2-1	TRBD2	once	TRBV19	CASSISGSSYNEQFF	TGTGCCAGTAGTATTAGCGGGAGCTCCTACAATGAGCAGTTCTTC
TRBJ2-3	TRBD2	-	TRBV3-1	CASSQAEPGLAGGGSDTQYF	TGTGCCAGCAGCCAAGCAGAACCGGGACTAGCGGGAGGCGGATCAGATACGCAGTATTTT
TRBJ2-7	TRBD2	-	TRBV12-3/TRBV12-4	CASSFSREGRGEQYF	TGTGCCAGCAGTTTCTCTCGGGAGGGCCGTGGGGAGCAGTACTTC
TRBJ2-3	-	-	TRBV15	CATSRPPDTQYF	TGTGCCACCAGCCGACCGCCCGATACGCAGTATTTT
TRBJ2-7	TRBD1	-	TRBV29-1	CSVGQGHEQYF	TGCAGCGTTGGACAGGGGCACGAGCAGTACTTC
TRBJ2-6	TRBD2	-	TRBV3-1	CASSHPYSGRGGANVLTF	TGTGCCAGCAGCCACCCATATAGCGGGAGAGGTGGGGCCAACGTCCTGACTTTC
TRBJ2-7	-	-	TRBV6-5	CASSYSGDPYEQYF	TGTGCCAGCAGTTACTCAGGGGACCCCTACGAGCAGTACTTC
TRBJ2-5	-	once	TRBV29-1	CSVEGAGGETQYF	TGCAGCGTCGAGGGGGCTGGAGGGGAGACCCAGTACTTC
TRBJ1-5	TRBD1	-	TRBV10-2	CASSESGTANQPQHF	TGCGCCAGCAGTGAGTCGGGGACAGCGAATCAGCCCCAGCATTTT
TRBJ2-7	TRBD1	-	TRBV20-1	CSAKDRGLPRGYMTYEQYF	TGCAGTGCCAAGGACAGGGGGCTACCGAGGGGCTATATGACCTACGAGCAGTACTTC
TRBJ1-1	-	once	TRBV5-1	CASSLASWTEAFF	TGCGCCAGCAGCTTGGCATCTTGGACTGAAGCTTTCTTT
TRBJ2-7	TRBD2	-	TRBV3-1	CASSPRLAVLYEQYF	TGTGCCAGCAGCCCCCGGCTAGCGGTACTCTACGAGCAGTACTTC
TRBJ2-5	-	once	TRBV4-1	CASSQDGAETQYF	TGCGCCAGCAGCCAAGATGGGGCAGAGACCCAGTACTTC
TRBJ2-7	-	-	TRBV7-6	CASSLLGPAYEQYF	TGTGCCAGCAGCCTTCTGGGGCCCGCCTACGAGCAGTACTTC
TRBJ2-5	-	-	TRBV28	CASSLEGTGQETQYF	TGTGCCAGCAGTTTAGAGGGAACTGGGCAAGAGACCCAGTACTTC
TRBJ2-3	-	-	TRBV12-3/TRBV12-4	CASSLSGRTDTQYF	TGTGCCAGCAGTTTATCCGGACGCACAGATACGCAGTATTTT
TRBJ2-2	-	-	TRBV5-6	CASSPHRARAGELFF	TGTGCCAGCAGCCCTCACAGGGCTAGGGCCGGGGAGCTGTTTTTT
TRBJ2-5	TRBD1	-	TRBV7-9	CASRSDRGVQETQYF	TGTGCCAGCAGATCCGACAGGGGCGTACAAGAGACCCAGTACTTC